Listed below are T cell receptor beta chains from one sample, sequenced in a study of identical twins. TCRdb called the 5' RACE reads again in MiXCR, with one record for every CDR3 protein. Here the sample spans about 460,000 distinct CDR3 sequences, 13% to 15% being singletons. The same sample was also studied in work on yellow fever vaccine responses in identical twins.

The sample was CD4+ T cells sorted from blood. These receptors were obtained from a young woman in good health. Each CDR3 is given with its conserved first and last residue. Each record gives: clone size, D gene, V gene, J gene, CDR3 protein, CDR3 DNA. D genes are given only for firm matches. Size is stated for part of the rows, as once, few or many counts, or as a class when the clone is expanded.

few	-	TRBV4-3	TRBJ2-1	CASSLTTGSSYNEQFF	TGCGCCAGCAGCCTCACCACAGGGAGCTCCTACAATGAGCAGTTCTTC
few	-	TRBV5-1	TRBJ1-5	CASSLGLPEDQPQHF	TGCGCCAGCAGCTTGGGCCTGCCCGAGGATCAGCCCCAGCATTTT
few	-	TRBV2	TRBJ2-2	CASLKRNHGELFF	TGTGCCAGCCTAAAAAGAAACCACGGGGAGCTGTTTTTT
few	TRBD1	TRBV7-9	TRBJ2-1	CASSLTPGQGSSNEQFF	TGTGCCAGCAGCCTTACACCGGGACAGGGGTCCTCCAATGAGCAGTTCTTC
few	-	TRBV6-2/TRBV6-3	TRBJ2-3	CASSDSSAQYF	TGTGCCAGCAGTGACAGTAGCGCGCAGTATTTT
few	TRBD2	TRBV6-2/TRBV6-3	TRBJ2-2	CASSKLAGAPSTGELFF	TGTGCCAGCAGCAAACTAGCGGGAGCCCCGAGCACCGGGGAGCTGTTTTTT
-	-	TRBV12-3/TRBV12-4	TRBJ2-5	CASSSHGGVRGETQYF	TGTGCCAGCAGTTCCCACGGGGGCGTAAGGGGAGAGACCCAGTACTTC
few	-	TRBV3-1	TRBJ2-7	CASSHMVPYEQYF	TGTGCCAGCAGCCATATGGTACCCTACGAGCAGTACTTC
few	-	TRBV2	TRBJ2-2	CASRGPTGFGELFF	TGTGCCAGCAGGGGACCGACCGGGTTCGGGGAGCTGTTTTTT
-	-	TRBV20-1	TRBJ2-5	CSATPSSRRSLQETQYF	TGCAGTGCTACACCCTCGTCTAGAAGGTCATTGCAAGAGACCCAGTACTTC
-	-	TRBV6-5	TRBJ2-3	CASSYGFTDTQYF	TGTGCCAGCAGTTACGGTTTCACAGATACGCAGTATTTT
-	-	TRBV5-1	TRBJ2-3	CASSVQAGRTDTQYF	TGCGCCAGCAGCGTTCAGGCAGGGCGGACAGATACGCAGTATTTT
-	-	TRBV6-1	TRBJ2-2	CASQGPAATGELFF	TGTGCCAGTCAGGGCCCAGCGGCCACCGGGGAGCTGTTTTTT
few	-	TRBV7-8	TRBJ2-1	CASETGAGWSYNEQFF	TGTGCCAGCGAGACAGGAGCGGGATGGTCCTACAATGAGCAGTTCTTC
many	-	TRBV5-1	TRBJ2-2	CASSLLGPTGELFF	TGCGCCAGCAGCTTGTTAGGTCCGACCGGGGAGCTGTTTTTT
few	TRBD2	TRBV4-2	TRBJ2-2	CASSQGGGGTSNTGELFF	TGTGCCAGCAGCCAAGGGGGCGGGGGGACCTCGAACACCGGGGAGCTGTTTTTT
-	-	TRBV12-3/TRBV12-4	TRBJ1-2	CASSETDNYYGYTF	TGTGCCAGCAGTGAGACAGACAATTACTATGGCTACACCTTC
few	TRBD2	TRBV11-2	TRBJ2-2	CASSWGLAGTGGTGELFF	TGTGCCAGCAGCTGGGGACTAGCGGGAACAGGGGGCACCGGGGAGCTGTTTTTT
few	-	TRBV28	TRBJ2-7	CASTAPRRTGGEQYF	TGTGCCAGCACCGCCCCCCGACGGACTGGGGGCGAGCAGTACTTC
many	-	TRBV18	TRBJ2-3	CASSPSGTDTQYF	TGTGCCAGCAGTCCGAGTGGTACAGATACGCAGTATTTT
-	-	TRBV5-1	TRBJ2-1	CASSLLASNEQFF	TGCGCCAGCAGCTTGCTGGCCTCCAATGAGCAGTTCTTC
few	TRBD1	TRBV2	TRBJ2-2	CATQGAQGTGELFF	TGTGCCACGCAGGGGGCGCAGGGCACCGGGGAGCTGTTTTTT
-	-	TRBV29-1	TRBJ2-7	CSVVENYEQYF	TGCAGCGTAGTAGAAAACTACGAGCAGTACTTC
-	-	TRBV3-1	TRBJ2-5	CASSQDIKRQTQYF	TGTGCCAGCAGCCAAGATATTAAAAGGCAGACCCAGTACTTC
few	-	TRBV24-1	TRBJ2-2	CATSDRRNTGELFF	TGTGCCACCAGTGATCGGAGGAACACCGGGGAGCTGTTTTTT
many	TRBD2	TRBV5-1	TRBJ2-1	CASSFGAGVSYNEQFF	TGCGCCAGCAGCTTTGGGGCGGGGGTCTCCTACAATGAGCAGTTCTTC
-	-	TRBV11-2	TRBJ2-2	CASSFGRGNTGELFF	TGTGCCAGCAGCTTCGGGAGAGGGAACACCGGGGAGCTGTTTTTT
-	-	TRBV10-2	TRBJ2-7	CASSEGHTSRGGEQYF	TGCGCCAGCAGTGAGGGCCACACGAGTAGGGGCGGGGAGCAGTACTTC
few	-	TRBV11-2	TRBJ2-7	CASSLVRRGVHEQYF	TGTGCCAGCAGCTTAGTACGCAGGGGCGTCCACGAGCAGTACTTC
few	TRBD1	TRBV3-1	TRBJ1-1	CASSQTGGGEAFF	TGTGCCAGCAGCCAGACAGGGGGCGGTGAAGCTTTCTTT
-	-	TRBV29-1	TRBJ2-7	CSVRKGLEKTYEQYF	TGCAGCGTGCGTAAGGGGCTCGAGAAGACCTACGAGCAGTACTTC
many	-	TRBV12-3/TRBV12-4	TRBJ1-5	CASSLTQGNQPQHF	TGTGCCAGCAGTTTGACCCAAGGGAATCAGCCCCAGCATTTT
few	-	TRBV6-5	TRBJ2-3	CASSYPGQPPDTQYF	TGTGCCAGCAGTTACCCGGGACAACCCCCAGATACGCAGTATTTT
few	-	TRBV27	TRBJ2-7	CASGKQGPAYEQYF	TGTGCCAGCGGGAAACAGGGACCGGCCTACGAGCAGTACTTC
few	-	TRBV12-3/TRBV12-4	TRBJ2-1	CASSLNAREGQFF	TGTGCCAGCAGTTTAAACGCGCGGGAAGGGCAGTTCTTC
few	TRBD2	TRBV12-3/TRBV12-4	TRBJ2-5	CASSFPILAGYQETQYF	TGTGCCAGCAGCTTCCCAATACTAGCGGGGTACCAAGAGACCCAGTACTTC
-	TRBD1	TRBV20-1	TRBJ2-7	CSAAPGQRRLSSYEQYF	TGCAGTGCAGCTCCGGGACAGAGAAGACTAAGCTCCTACGAGCAGTACTTC
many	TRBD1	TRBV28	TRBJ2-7	CASSQLGQGRAYEQYF	TGTGCCAGCAGCCAACTGGGACAGGGGAGAGCCTACGAGCAGTACTTC
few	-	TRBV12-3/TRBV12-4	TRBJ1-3	CASGQTSGNTIYF	TGTGCCAGCGGACAGACCTCTGGAAACACCATATATTTT
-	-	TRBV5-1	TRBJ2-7	CASSLVDPNEQYF	TGCGCCAGCAGCTTGGTGGATCCGAACGAGCAGTACTTC
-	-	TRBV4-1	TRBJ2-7	CASSQGDSLILYEQYF	TGCGCCAGCAGCCAAGGGGACTCTCTAATCCTCTACGAGCAGTACTTC
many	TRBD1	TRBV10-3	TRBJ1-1	CAIRDRGAAFF	TGTGCCATCAGGGACAGGGGAGCCGCTTTCTTT
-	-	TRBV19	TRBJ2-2	CASSIDPGTGELFF	TGTGCCAGTAGTATAGATCCGGGCACCGGGGAGCTGTTTTTT
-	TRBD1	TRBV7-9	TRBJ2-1	CASSARNPGQGYNEQFF	TGTGCCAGCAGCGCAAGAAACCCGGGACAGGGGTATAATGAGCAGTTCTTC
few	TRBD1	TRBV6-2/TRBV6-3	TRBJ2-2	CASSPNPRTGLHANTGELFF	TGTGCCAGCAGTCCCAACCCCCGGACAGGGCTCCATGCGAACACCGGGGAGCTGTTTTTT
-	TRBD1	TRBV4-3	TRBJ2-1	CASSRGQGANEQFF	TGCGCCAGCAGCCGAGGACAGGGGGCAAATGAGCAGTTCTTC